One and the same sample provided the 21 T cell receptor beta chains below, sequenced in a study of blood T cell repertoires in COVID-19. The method was immunoSEQ multiplex PCR; TCRdb's version includes in-frame clones alone and lacks a portion of them. Of 18,000 or so clones in the sample, roughly 89% were seen once. Specimen: peripheral blood. The source of these receptors is a man aged 55 to 69 with active COVID-19.

The V gene is TRBV28, the J gene TRBJ1-2; D is undetermined. CDR1 MDHEN and CDR2 SYDVKM come from the germline V gene. This CDR3 comprises 14 residues. With 3 bases removed from V and 8 bases from J, the gap between germline ends came to 16 bases. CDR3 sequence (DNA): TGTGCCAGCAGTTTCATTGAGGGAATGAAGGGCTACACCTTC. It translates to CASSFIEGMKGYTF.

This chain uses TRBV21-1 with TRBJ1-1. TRBV21-1 is deemed a pseudogene. This CDR3 is 11 amino acids long. The CDR3 bases are TGTGCCACCGTGGGGGGTACTGAAGCTTTCTTT. It translates to CATVGGTEAFF.

The genes are TRBV29-1 and TRBJ2-2, with 7 bases aligning to TRBD2. This CDR3 comprises 14 residues. V lost 8 bases, J lost 7 bases, and 13 bases stayed unmatched. From germline, CDR1 is SQVTM and CDR2 ANQGSEA. Here the CDR3 reads CSPPTGGMDGELFF. In DNA, the CDR3 is TGCAGCCCCCCAACCGGGGGGATGGACGGGGAGCTGTTTTTT.

The table lists this clone with a count of one. The DNA of the CDR3 is TGTGCCAGCAGCTTCAGAGGACTGCCGTACTTC. Translating it yields CASSFRGLPYF. The chain combines TRBV7-9 with TRBJ2-5, with a possible D match to TRBD2 (5 bases). The V gene's germline CDR1 is SEHNR and CDR2 FQNEAQ (reference sequence). The V and J ends lost 3 bases and 13 bases respectively, with 12 bases between them. The CDR3 has 11 amino acids.

V is TRBV9 and J is TRBJ2-3; 16 positions match TRBD2. Trimming took 5 bases from V and 4 from J; bases not matched to a gene: 7. In germline, CDR1 is SGDLS, CDR2 YYNGEE. The CDR3 runs 17 residues. CDR3 amino acids: CASSPGLAGGRADTQYF. In DNA, the CDR3 is TGTGCCAGCAGTCCGGGACTAGCGGGGGGGCGGGCAGATACGCAGTATTTT. Full variable domain (rest looked up from reference TRBV9 and TRBJ2-3): DSGVTQTPKHLITATGQRVTLRCSPRSGDLSVYWYQQSLDQGLQFLIQYYNGEERAKGNILERFSAQQFPDLHSELNLSSLELGDSALYFCASSPGLAGGRADTQYFGPGTRLTVL.

The chain links TRBV5-6 to TRBJ1-6, with D uncertain. The CDR3 sequence is 16 residues long. With 2 bases removed from V and 0 bases from J, the gap between germline ends came to 9 bases. Germline CDR1 and CDR2: SGHDT and YYEEEE. The CDR3 DNA reads as TGTGCCAGCAGCTTAAGATGGGCCTCCTATAATTCACCCCTCCACTTT. Translating gives CASSLRWASYNSPLHF.

This chain uses TRBV7-3 with TRBJ2-3; 7 positions match TRBD2. CDR3 length equals 15 residues. The J segment lost 8 bases and the V segment lost 3 bases, leaving 11 bases of the junction unmatched. Germline V CDR1 and CDR2: SGHTA, FQGTGA. The CDR3 sequence: CASSFERRESGTQYF. DNA of the CDR3: TGTGCCAGCAGCTTTGAGCGGCGGGAGTCGGGTACGCAGTATTTT.

The genes are TRBV20-1 and TRBJ1-1, with unresolved D. CDR1 DFQATT and CDR2 SNEGSKA come from the germline V gene (reference sequence). The length of the CDR3 is 11 residues. V lost 3 bases, J lost 6 bases, and 8 bases lay in between. Here the CDR3 reads CSARVSAEAFF. CDR3 DNA: TGCAGTGCTAGGGTCAGCGCTGAAGCTTTCTTT.

The rearrangement uses TRBV19 and TRBJ2-1, with TRBD1 identical over 9 bases. V was clipped by 7 bases and J by 8 bases; unmatched bases: 6. The CDR3 spans 13 residues. Germline assignment: CDR1 LNHDA and CDR2 SQIVND (reference sequence). The CDR3 DNA follows: TGTGCCAGTAAGAGGACAGGGGTGGATGAGCAGTTCTTC. This sequence encodes CASKRTGVDEQFF.

This rearrangement joins TRBV5-5 to TRBJ2-5, with 8 bases identical to TRBD2. Germline V gives CDR1 SGHKS, CDR2 YYEKEE (reference sequence). This CDR3 contains 17 residues. V lost 5 bases and J lost 2; bases outside the gene matches: 14. This chain's CDR3 is CASSRRGSGGMQETQYF. The DNA of the CDR3 is TGTGCCAGCAGTCGCCGGGGGTCGGGAGGGATGCAAGAGACCCAGTACTTC.

This clone was seen a few times. The V and J genes are TRBV28 and TRBJ1-5; no firm D call. The V end was cut by 11 bases, the J end by 2 bases, with 16 bases between. Germline V gene sequence: CDR1 MDHEN, CDR2 SYDVKM. This CDR3 has 14 amino acids. CDR3 protein: CAASPRRGNQPQHF. CDR3 nucleotides: TGTGCCGCCAGTCCCCGGAGGGGCAATCAGCCCCAGCATTTT. The entire variable domain, with the rest obtained from reference TRBV28 and TRBJ1-5, is as follows: DVKVTQSSRYLVKRTGEKVFLECVQDMDHENMFWYRQDPGLGLRLIYFSYDVKMKEKGDIPEGYSVSREKKERFSLILESASTNQTSMYLCAASPRRGNQPQHFGDGTRLSIL.

The chain employs TRBV19 and TRBJ2-1, with D possibly matching TRBD2 (6 bases). Per germline, CDR1 LNHDA and CDR2 SQIVND (reference sequence). The germline V and J ends were trimmed by 6 bases and 9 bases, with 12 bases remaining between them. This CDR3 contains 12 residues. CDR3 sequence reads: CASRTSNSEQFF. CDR3 sequence (DNA): TGTGCCAGTAGGACTAGTAATAGTGAGCAGTTCTTC.

The chain uses TRBV7-8 and TRBJ1-3; D remains ambiguous. This CDR3 has 15 residues. Germline lookup yields CDR1 SGHVS and CDR2 FQNEAQ. Trimming took 3 bases from V and 4 from J, leaving 13 bases between them. The CDR3 region is CASSFRVALGNTIYF. For the CDR3, the DNA is TGTGCCAGCAGCTTCCGGGTCGCCTTGGGAAACACCATATATTTT.

The chain combines TRBV11-3 with TRBJ2-5, with 15 bases that match TRBD2. The CDR3 runs to 17 residues. Unmatched junction bases numbered 8, after V lost 4 bases and J lost 5 bases. The germline gives CDR1 SGHNT, CDR2 YENEEA. The CDR3, as DNA: TGTGCCAGCAGCTCCTGGACTAGCGGGAGGGGATCGGAGACCCAGTACTTC. This translates into CASSSWTSGRGSETQYF.

This chain links TRBV6-5 with TRBJ1-1; D possibly corresponds to TRBD1 (6 bases). The CDR3 spans 13 residues. The germline V and J ends were trimmed by 7 bases and 8 bases, with 17 bases remaining between them. CDR1 and CDR2 (germline): MNHEY, SVGAGI. Here the CDR3 reads CASTLSYRDEAFF. The CDR3 DNA is TGTGCCAGCACCCTTTCATACAGGGACGAAGCTTTCTTT.

J is TRBJ2-7 and V is TRBV21-1; TRBD1 was called by the table and not checked on the DNA. TRBV21-1 is a pseudogene. The CDR3 extends over 13 amino acids. CDR3 loop: CASSNRGLYEQYF. The CDR3 DNA follows: TGTGCCAGCAGCAACAGGGGGCTCTACGAGCAGTACTTC.

V and J are TRBV19 and TRBJ1-1; perhaps TRBD1 as D (5 bases). V gave up 5 bases and J gave up 4 bases, with 14 bases separating them. Germline CDR1 reads LNHDA; CDR2 reads SQIVND (reference sequence). CDR3 length: 14 residues. The CDR3 nucleotides are TGTGCCAGTAGTTCAGGGAATCTGGGCACTGAAGCTTTCTTT. Protein: CASSSGNLGTEAFF.

The genes are TRBV18 and TRBJ2-7; 7 nucleotides agree with TRBD1. The J segment lost 3 bases and the V segment lost 3 bases, leaving 17 bases of the junction unmatched. The CDR3 totals 18 residues. Germline-derived CDR1 and CDR2 are KGHSH and LQKENI. CDR3 loop: CASSPPIPPGQLLYEQYF. The DNA of the CDR3 is TGTGCCAGCTCACCTCCAATCCCACCGGGACAGCTACTCTACGAGCAGTACTTC.

The gene calls are TRBV5-1 and TRBJ2-7, with 11 bases aligning to TRBD2. There are 15 residues in the CDR3. Trimming cost V 4 bases and J 2 bases; bases outside gene matches: 5. The germline V gene encodes CDR1 SGHRS and CDR2 YFSETQ. The CDR3 loop reads CASSPGTSGTYEQYF. CDR3 in DNA: TGCGCCAGCAGCCCAGGGACTAGCGGCACCTACGAGCAGTACTTC.

CDR3 region: CASRYSTGELFF. DNA for the CDR3: TGTGCCAGCAGATATAGTACCGGGGAGCTGTTTTTT. This chain joins TRBV11-1 and TRBJ2-2; unclear D gene. The CDR3 has 12 amino acids. The germline V and J ends were trimmed by 6 bases and 5 bases, with 7 bases remaining between them. Per the germline V gene, CDR1 is SGHAT and CDR2 is FQDESV (reference sequence).

This chain joins TRBV29-1 and TRBJ2-1; 8 bases fit TRBD2. The V gene's germline CDR1 is SQVTM and CDR2 ANQGSEA. J gave up 7 bases and V 7 bases, and 3 bases lay outside the gene matches. The CDR3 length is 11 residues. In nucleotides, the CDR3 is TGCAGCGGTCAGCGGGGGAATGAGCAGTTCTTC. Its translation is CSGQRGNEQFF.